This T cell receptor beta chain was recovered during a study of cytomegalovirus exposure and HLA in healthy donors. A multiplex PCR was run with 60 Vbeta primers and 13 Jbeta primers. Repertoires were generated with immunoSEQ multiplex PCR, while TCRdb's copy carries only in-frame clones and drops some. The sample includes about 200,000 clones, roughly 85% of them seen just once. Comments on this clone: Antigen unknown.

Study conclusions and caveats: Later analysis found that TCR beta chains associated with HLA were more clonally expanded than other, equally common chains.

V was cut by 2 bases and J by 6 bases, with 14 bases left in between. Germline V gives CDR1 MGHRA, CDR2 YSYEKL. The CDR3 contains 15 residues. Sequencing used PBMCs. The chain is built from TRBV4-1 and TRBJ1-5, with D maybe TRBD1 (5 bases). This TCR derives from a woman in her 30s in good health and CMV-seropositive. The CDR3 DNA reads TGCGCCAGCAGCCAACGATTGACAGTACTTCAGCCCCAGCATTTT. Amino acid sequence: CASSQRLTVLQPQHF.